This T cell receptor beta chain derives from a study of blood T cell repertoires in COVID-19 (TCRdb year 2020). With regard to the full study: Collaborator samples came from the United States, Italy and Spain and covered acute and convalescent phases of COVID-19. The material from the prospective study consisted of cDNA or gDNA derived from T cells, B-cell-depleted T cells, or PBMCs. The dataset comprised deeply sampled blood TCRbeta repertoires from subjects exposed to, actively infected with, or recovered from COVID-19. The repertoires were released in a freely available public database intended as a resource for research on the immune response to SARS-CoV-2. The samples were drawn from the first 160 participants of the ongoing ImmuneRACE study and from 1,254 subjects provided by 6 global collaborators. A de-identified subject ID, COVID-19 status, age in years and sex were almost always included in the sample metadata. Where available, HLA class I and class II types were obtained from metadata supplied by the sample provider rather than from assay-based typing. The study at large found these results: The quantity of clinical and demographic metadata differed by source and by participant and was supplied without curation.

Each collaborating institution followed its own protocols to collect whole blood in K2EDTA tubes. For TCRbeta analysis, collaborators shipped samples as frozen whole blood, isolated PBMCs, or DNA extracted from either of those sample types. For this clone: It has no known antigen specificity. No much larger clonotype is one base removed from it; base qualities were not supplied.

The germline V gene specifies MDHEN as CDR1 and SYDVKM as CDR2. From V the trimming removes 7 bases and from J it removes 4 bases, while the gene matches leave 5 bases of the junction unaccounted for. The CDR3 spans 15 residues, from the cysteine through the phenylalanine. Kept here is only the CDR3 DNA, which spans 45 bases and is read in frame from base 1. TCRbeta CDR3 regions were amplified from genomic DNA using the immunoSEQ Assay, a bias-controlled multiplex PCR. Per the original workflow: The number of nucleated cells in each sample was estimated by amplification of reference gene primers within the assay. Sequence reads were collapsed and filtered to measure the absolute abundance of every unique TCRbeta CDR3 rearrangement. For each sample, productive Simpson clonality was calculated as the square root of Simpson's diversity index across productive rearrangements. Entries here come from immuneACCESS through TCRdb and include only in-frame sequences with V and J called. Some clones fail to appear in such tables; in the studies checked, an unresolved V gene covers under half of the shortfall, and the cause of the remainder is unknown. From that table come the V and J calls and clone size; the DNA was used to work out D and trimming. Present in this sample are fewer than 350,000 clones, around 85% of which were seen just once. Of the sample, less than 4.5% falls within the top ten clones.

The TCR comes from a woman in her forties or fifties with active or convalescent COVID-19. The chain links TRBV28 with TRBJ2-3, with 13 bases matching TRBD2. Sequenced material: peripheral blood. The CDR3: CASIRLAGGSDTQYF. The nucleotide sequence reads as follows: TGTGCCAGCATCAGACTAGCGGGAGGTTCAGATACGCAGTATTTT.